Ten or more counts support the clone carrying this T cell receptor beta chain. Its antigen is undetermined. Noted time point: newly diagnosed GD, antithyroid drugs for less than 3 months. From PBMCs, RNA was extracted and then used to make the TCR library. Staff drew roughly 10 milliliters of peripheral blood into EDTA tubes. To make TCR beta libraries, researchers used iRepertoire HTBI primers and Arm-PCR of CDR3 regions. Each CDR3 protein is one row after TCRdb ran MiXCR on the multiplex PCR reads. Among about 380,000 distinct CDR3 sequences listed, around 15% were seen once. CDR1 and CDR2 (germline): DFQATT, SNEGSKA (reference sequence). J lost 4 bases, V lost 5 bases, and 4 bases had no gene match. The CDR3 covers 12 residues. These data are taken from a study of regulatory T cells in long-lasting Graves disease. Study observations and caveats: Persistent cases favored TRBV28, TRBJ1-2 and TRBJ2-5.

The sequence derives from a female donor with Graves disease. V and J are TRBV20-1 and TRBJ1-2; 7 positions match TRBD1. Sequenced material: peripheral blood mononuclear cells (PBMCs), taken at new diagnosis, from a patient treated with antithyroid drugs. The DNA for the CDR3 is TGCAGTGCTCAGACAGGGAGCTATGGCTACACCTTC. As protein: CSAQTGSYGYTF.